What follows are 4 T cell receptor beta chains derived from one specimen sequenced in a study of blood T cell repertoires in COVID-19. Profiled with immunoSEQ multiplex PCR; TCRdb holds only in-frame clones, not every one. The sample contains 200,000 to 250,000 clones, about nine tenths of which appear only once. The sequenced sample was peripheral blood. The source of these receptors is a woman in her 50s with acute or convalescent COVID-19.

The rearrangement uses TRBV25-1 and TRBJ2-7, with 11 bases lining up with TRBD2. Germline trimming cut 9 bases from V and 2 bases from J; bases unmatched to any gene: 6. Germline V gene lookup returns CDR1 MGHDK and CDR2 SYGVNS. There are 14 residues in the CDR3. CDR3 sequence: CASSVAGGPYEQYF. The CDR3 DNA sequence: TGTGCCAGTTCCGTAGCGGGAGGGCCCTACGAGCAGTACTTC.

In DNA form, the CDR3 reads TGTGCCATCAGTGTAAGCGGGACGAAAGAGACCCAGTACTTC. It specifies CAISVSGTKETQYF. This chain uses TRBV10-3 with TRBJ2-5; 7 nucleotides agree with TRBD2. The CDR3 contains 14 residues. Germline V lookup: CDR1 ENHRY, CDR2 SYGVKD. Germline trimming cut 4 bases from V and 3 bases from J; bases unmatched to any gene: 5.

In this sample, this clone turned up a few times. The rearrangement links TRBV9 to TRBJ1-5, with 10 bases lining up with TRBD1. The germline gives CDR1 SGDLS, CDR2 YYNGEE. J lost 7 bases, V lost 3 bases, and 4 bases had no gene match. CDR3 length: 14 residues. CDR3 residues: CASSGGQGGQPQHF. The CDR3 coding sequence is TGTGCCAGCAGCGGCGGACAGGGGGGACAGCCCCAGCATTTT.

The chain links TRBV24-1 to TRBJ1-5, with D perhaps TRBD1 (5 bases). The germline gives CDR1 KGHDR, CDR2 SFDVKD. The length of the CDR3 is 16 residues. V lost 3 bases and J lost 6, with 17 bases in between. The chain's CDR3 is CATSDHTGIGAQPQHF. The CDR3 nucleotides are TGTGCCACCAGTGATCACACAGGAATTGGAGCTCAGCCCCAGCATTTT.